These 12 T cell receptor beta chains were sequenced from one sample in a study of blood T cell repertoires in COVID-19. Repertoires were generated with immunoSEQ multiplex PCR, while TCRdb's copy carries only in-frame clones and drops some. The sample consists of 20,000 or so clones, roughly 84% of them appearing once. Sequencing was performed on peripheral blood. Receptors originate from a man aged 35-49 years with acute or convalescent COVID-19.

This clone has just a few counts. V is TRBV7-2 and J is TRBJ1-2; D may be TRBD1 (5 bases). V was trimmed by 5 bases and J by 14 bases, leaving 24 bases between them. CDR1 and CDR2 (germline): SGHTA, FQGNSA. This CDR3 is built from 14 residues. The CDR3 loop reads CASSPGGARSLGTF. CDR3 coding DNA: TGTGCCAGCAGCCCAGGCGGGGCCCGATCTCTTGGTACCTTC.

The rearrangement uses TRBV24-1 and TRBJ1-4, with D unclear. The V and J ends lost 3 bases and 8 bases respectively, with 9 bases between them. The CDR3 sequence is 13 residues long. The germline CDR1 and CDR2 sequences are KGHDR and SFDVKD. For the CDR3, the DNA is TGTGCCACCAGTGATCCGGCGGAAGAAAAACTGTTTTTT. It yields the protein CATSDPAEEKLFF.

The V call is TRBV29-1, the J call TRBJ2-7, with 8 bases matching TRBD1. Germline assignment: CDR1 SQVTM and CDR2 ANQGSEA. The CDR3 has 13 residues. The trim removed 4 bases at V and 2 bases at J, leaving 4 bases unmatched. The CDR3 coding sequence is TGCAGCGTTGGGACAGGGATTCCCTACGAGCAGTACTTC. Protein: CSVGTGIPYEQYF.

V is TRBV30 and J is TRBJ2-7; D is possibly TRBD2 (5 bases). V lost 4 bases and J lost 5, with 15 bases in between. Germline V gene data show CDR1 as GTSNPN and CDR2 as SVGIG (reference sequence). The CDR3 extends over 13 amino acids. The CDR3 DNA sequence: TGTGCCTGGAAAGGTGGGAGTCCCCACGAGCAGTACTTC. Its translation is CAWKGGSPHEQYF.

The rearrangement uses TRBV2 and TRBJ2-1, with 8 nucleotides matching TRBD2. The germline gives CDR1 SNHLY, CDR2 FYNNEI. Losses at the gene ends were 0 bases for V and 15 bases for J; bases not matched to a gene: 7. This CDR3 spans 13 amino acids. The CDR3 DNA is TGTGCCAGCAGTGAAGCGGGACTAGTGCGGGGGTTCTTC. It yields the protein CASSEAGLVRGFF.

The chain carries TRBV3-1 (or the pseudogene TRBV3-2) and TRBJ1-3; 8 bases line up with TRBD1. V dropped 5 bases and J dropped 1; count of bases not matched to a gene: 4. Germline V lookup: CDR1 LGHDT, CDR2 YNNKEL (reference sequence). The CDR3 covers 15 residues. CDR3 sequence reads: CASSAQGASGNTIYF. The CDR3 DNA reads as TGTGCCAGCAGCGCTCAGGGGGCTTCTGGAAACACCATATATTTT.

V and J are TRBV11-2 and TRBJ2-7; D unclear. V gave up 6 bases and J gave up 3 bases, with 6 bases separating them. In germline, CDR1 is SGHAT, CDR2 FQNNGV. The CDR3 runs 11 residues. The CDR3 coding sequence is TGTGCCAGCAGTCCTCTCTACGAGCAGTACTTC. Residues: CASSPLYEQYF.

The V call is TRBV5-4, the J call TRBJ1-3; 12 nucleotides line up with TRBD1. With V trimmed by 4 bases and J by 3 bases, 2 bases remained unmatched. The germline CDR1 and CDR2 sequences are SGHNT and YYREEE (reference sequence). The CDR3 consists of 15 residues. The CDR3 DNA reads as TGTGCCAGCAGCCGGGACAGGGGGCGTGGAAACACCATATATTTT. Amino acid sequence: CASSRDRGRGNTIYF. The variable domain in full, with the rest retrieved from reference TRBV5-4 and TRBJ1-3, is ETGVTQSPTHLIKTRGQQVTLRCSSQSGHNTVSWYQQALGQGPQFIFQYYREEENGRGNFPPRFSGLQFPNYSSELNVNALELDDSALYLCASSRDRGRGNTIYFGEGSWLTVV.

This rearrangement joins TRBV3-1 (or the pseudogene TRBV3-2) to TRBJ1-2, with D uncertain. Trimming took 4 bases from V and 0 from J, leaving 12 bases between them. CDR3 size: 15 residues. Germline-derived CDR1 and CDR2 are LGHDT and YNNKEL (reference sequence). The CDR3 here is CASSRGEVTNYGYTF. CDR3 DNA: TGTGCCAGCAGCCGCGGAGAGGTTACTAACTATGGCTACACCTTC.

The chain carries TRBV3-1 (or the pseudogene TRBV3-2) and TRBJ2-7; D is unclear. CDR3 length: 14 amino acids. Germline V gives CDR1 LGHDT, CDR2 YNNKEL (reference sequence). The V gene lost 2 bases and the J gene lost 7 bases, with 15 bases spanning the gap. The CDR3 DNA reads as TGTGCCAGCAGCCAAATGAGACGGAGTAGAGAGCAGTACTTC. Its translation: CASSQMRRSREQYF.

This clone has only one observation. The rearrangement uses TRBV20-1 and TRBJ1-1; no clear D. Trimming took off 2 bases at V and 6 bases at J, with 7 bases between the two ends. From germline, CDR1 is DFQATT and CDR2 SNEGSKA (reference sequence). CDR3 length: 11 amino acids. The CDR3 loop reads CSARRDPEAFF. The CDR3 DNA sequence: TGCAGTGCTAGACGGGATCCTGAAGCTTTCTTT.

V and J are TRBV3-1 (or the pseudogene TRBV3-2) and TRBJ1-1, with TRBD1 as a possible D gene (5 bases). The V gene lost 1 base and the J gene lost 4 bases, with 10 bases spanning the gap. Germline CDR1 reads LGHDT; CDR2 reads YNNKEL (reference sequence). The CDR3 extends over 14 amino acids. The CDR3: CASSQVTGSTEAFF. DNA for the CDR3: TGTGCCAGCAGCCAAGTTACAGGATCCACTGAAGCTTTCTTT.